The 6 T cell receptor beta chains in this list originate from one sample, sequenced in a study of T cell responses to AZD1222 COVID-19 vaccine. Clones were sequenced by immunoSEQ multiplex PCR, and TCRdb holds only the in-frame ones, with some missing. The sample records about 35,000 clones, less than 90% being singletons. Sequencing was performed on peripheral blood, taken on day 0 of AZD1222 vaccination. These receptor sequences come from an adult in good health.

This chain links TRBV28 with TRBJ1-2, with D unresolved. Germline-derived CDR1 and CDR2 are MDHEN and SYDVKM. V shed 2 bases and J shed 4 bases, with 8 bases lying between them. CDR3 size: 13 residues. CDR3 DNA sequence: TGTGCCAGCAGTTTAGAGTGGGTCTATGGCTACACCTTC. Its protein is CASSLEWVYGYTF.

The rearrangement joins TRBV7-3 to TRBJ2-3; maybe TRBD1 (6 bases). CDR1 SGHTA and CDR2 FQGTGA come from the germline V gene. Trimming removed 4 bases from V and 1 base from J, with 12 bases in between. This CDR3 region has 15 residues. In DNA, the CDR3 is TGTGCCAGCAGCTGGGGGCCAGCGGGCACAGATACGCAGTATTTT. Its protein is CASSWGPAGTDTQYF.

The rearrangement links TRBV19 to TRBJ2-2, with 8 bases lining up with TRBD1. The J segment lost 5 bases and the V segment lost 6 bases, leaving 11 bases of the junction unmatched. This CDR3 is 16 amino acids long. The germline V gene encodes CDR1 LNHDA and CDR2 SQIVND (reference sequence). DNA for the CDR3: TGTGCCAGTAGCACCCCCCCAGGGGGCCATACCGGGGAGCTGTTTTTT. Encoded protein: CASSTPPGGHTGELFF. The variable domain in full, completed from reference TRBV19 and TRBJ2-2, reads DGGITQSPKYLFRKEGQNVTLSCEQNLNHDAMYWYRQDPGQGLRLIYYSQIVNDFQKGDIAEGYSVSREKKESFPLTVTSAQKNPTAFYLCASSTPPGGHTGELFFGEGSRLTVL.

This clone was recorded once. The J gene is TRBJ2-1, the V gene TRBV9; 10 bases match TRBD2. Germline V gives CDR1 SGDLS, CDR2 YYNGEE. Germline trimming cut 2 bases from V and 3 bases from J; bases unmatched to any gene: 2. The CDR3 has 15 residues. The CDR3 here is CASSVRTSGYNEQFF. CDR3 sequence (DNA): TGTGCCAGCAGCGTTCGGACTAGCGGCTACAATGAGCAGTTCTTC.

This clone was observed once. The chain couples TRBV6-4 to TRBJ2-1; 14 bases are shared with TRBD2. This CDR3 contains 14 residues. Trimming removed 3 bases from V and 9 bases from J; junction bases left unmatched: 1. Germline CDR1 is MRHNA and CDR2 is SNTAGT. In nucleotides, the CDR3 is TGTGCCAGCAGTGAGACTAGCGGGAGGGGTGAGCAGTTCTTC. This encodes CASSETSGRGEQFF.

This sequence joins TRBV9 and TRBJ1-3; D might be TRBD1 (6 bases). Germline lookup yields CDR1 SGDLS and CDR2 YYNGEE. The CDR3 consists of 16 residues. V gave up 3 bases and J gave up 0 bases, with 13 bases separating them. CDR3 residues: CASSAPGDFSGNTIYF. DNA of the CDR3: TGTGCCAGCAGCGCGCCAGGGGACTTCTCTGGAAACACCATATATTTT.